These T cell receptor beta chains were read from a single sample in a study of control samples from healthy donors and cancer patients. Sequenced by immunoSEQ multiplex PCR; TCRdb stores in-frame clones only, minus some. The sample shows fewer than 95,000 clones, approximately 81% of them seen only once. The sequenced sample consisted of blood. The receptors come from a woman aged 40 to 50 in good health. Each CDR3 is given with its conserved first and last residue. The D gene is left open where the match is weak. Size is omitted from some rows. Given values are once, few, many or a class for expanded clones.

>TRBD1|TRBV4-2|few|TRBJ1-5
TGTGCCAGCAGCCGCACAGGGGGCATCAATCAGCCCCAGCATTTT
CASSRTGGINQPQHF
>-|TRBV2|-|TRBJ2-7
TGTGCCAGCAGTGAAGACCAACGTTCCTACGAGCAGTACTTC
CASSEDQRSYEQYF
>-|TRBV14|-|TRBJ2-3
TGTGCCAGCAGCCAAGTGACTACCGATACGCAGTATTTT
CASSQVTTDTQYF
>TRBD1|TRBV5-4|-|TRBJ1-6
TGTGCCAGCAGCTTGGCTCATCCGGGACAGGTGAATTCACCCCTCCACTTT
CASSLAHPGQVNSPLHF
>TRBD2|TRBV7-3|-|TRBJ2-5
TGTGCCAGCAGCTTAACGGCTAGCGGGGGGCGGGAGACCCAGTACTTC
CASSLTASGGRETQYF
>-|TRBV6-6|-|TRBJ2-2
TGTGCCAGCAGTTACTTTCGGGTTGGGGAGCTGTTTTTT
CASSYFRVGELFF
>-|TRBV24-1|-|TRBJ1-2
TGTGCCACCAGTGATTTGGGAAATAACTATGGCTACACCTTC
CATSDLGNNYGYTF
>TRBD1|TRBV29-1|-|TRBJ1-2
TGCAGCGTTTGGGACAGCTCTAACTATGGCTACACCTTC
CSVWDSSNYGYTF
>TRBD1|TRBV29-1|-|TRBJ2-7
TGCAGCGTCCTTGACTCCGGGACAGGGTTCGGCGAGCAGTACTTC
CSVLDSGTGFGEQYF
>TRBD2|TRBV6-5|once|TRBJ2-3
TGTGCCAGCACCCTTCTGACTAGCGCAACAGATACGCAGTATTTT
CASTLLTSATDTQYF
>TRBD2|TRBV5-1|once|TRBJ2-7
TGCGCCAGCAGCTTGGGACTAGCGGGGGGGCTCTACGAGCAGTACTTC
CASSLGLAGGLYEQYF
>-|TRBV29-1|-|TRBJ1-5
TGCAGCGTGAAGTCAGGGGTTAGTCAGCCCCAGCATTTT
CSVKSGVSQPQHF
>-|TRBV3-1/TRBV3-2|few|TRBJ2-3
TGTGCCAGCAGCCCCCGGGGGGCGGCAGATACGCAGTATTTT
CASSPRGAADTQYF
>-|TRBV4-1|-|TRBJ1-3
TGCGCCAGCAGCCAAGAAGGGGTAGGAAACACCATATATTTT
CASSQEGVGNTIYF
>TRBD1|TRBV2|-|TRBJ1-2
TGTGCCAGCAGTGCGGGACAGGGGGCTGGCTACACCTTC
CASSAGQGAGYTF
>-|TRBV4-3|-|TRBJ1-2
TGCGCCAGCAGCCAAGATAGTGGCAGGGTGGGCTACACCTTC
CASSQDSGRVGYTF
>-|TRBV27|-|TRBJ2-3
TGTGCCAGCAGTTTATCGGGCGGGTTCCCAGATACGCAGTATTTT
CASSLSGGFPDTQYF
>-|TRBV6-5|once|TRBJ1-1
TGTGCCAGCCAGACAGGGAACACTGAAGCTTTCTTT
CASQTGNTEAFF
>TRBD2|TRBV6-2/TRBV6-3|-|TRBJ2-7
TGTGCCAGCAGTTACGGGGGGGATCACTACGAGCAGTACTTC
CASSYGGDHYEQYF
>-|TRBV7-8|-|TRBJ1-6
TGTGCCAGCAGCGTGGATGGGGGGCCCCTCCACTTT
CASSVDGGPLHF
>-|TRBV21-1|-|TRBJ2-7
TGTGCCAGCAGCAAAAACCTAGCGGGCTCCTACGAGCAGTACTTC
CASSKNLAGSYEQYF
>-|TRBV19|-|TRBJ2-1
TGTGCCAGTAGTCCTAGCCATCGGGAGCAGTTCTTC
CASSPSHREQFF
>-|TRBV30|-|TRBJ1-3
TGTTCTTCCCAGGCTGGAAACACCATATATTTT
CSSQAGNTIYF
>-|TRBV10-3|-|TRBJ2-3
TGTGCCATCAGTGAGTCGGAGGGCACAGATACGCAGTATTTT
CAISESEGTDTQYF
>-|TRBV5-4|-|TRBJ1-6
TGTGCCAGCAGCTCCTCTGATTCACCCCTCCACTTT
CASSSSDSPLHF
>-|TRBV29-1|-|TRBJ2-7
TGCAGCGTTGAAATGGGGGTCACCGACGAGCAGTACTTC
CSVEMGVTDEQYF